The next 9 T cell receptor beta chains were all read from a single sample in a study of blood T cell repertoires in COVID-19. Only in-frame clones appear in the TCRdb table, and some are missing; sequencing was by immunoSEQ multiplex PCR. This sample has about 110,000 clones; just over 85% occur once, and the top ten carry over 2%. Sample: peripheral blood. These receptors all come from a human donor in a cohort sampled during active COVID-19.

The rearrangement uses TRBV5-1 and TRBJ1-5; a possible D gene is TRBD1 (5 bases). Trimming stripped 1 base from V and 4 bases from J, with 9 bases between. Germline V gene lookup returns CDR1 SGHRS and CDR2 YFSETQ. CDR3 length: 14 amino acids. Here the CDR3 DNA reads TGCGCCAGCAGCTTGACAGGAGATAATCAGCCCCAGCATTTT. Protein product: CASSLTGDNQPQHF.

This clone was detected once. V usage is TRBV5-8 and J usage is TRBJ1-2; 10 positions agree with TRBD1. The V gene's germline CDR1 is SGHTS and CDR2 YDEGEE. The CDR3 loop spans 14 amino acids. V gave up 4 bases and J gave up 6 bases; unmatched junction bases: 6. The CDR3 DNA reads as TGTGCCAGCAGCAGGGACAGGGGCCGAAATGGCTACACCTTC. Protein product: CASSRDRGRNGYTF. The full variable domain, its missing parts supplied by reference TRBV5-8 and TRBJ1-2, is EAGVTQSPTHLIKTRGQQATLRCSPISGHTSVYWYQQALGLGLQFLLWYDEGEERNRGNFPPRFSGRQFPNYSSELNVNALELEDSALYLCASSRDRGRNGYTFGSGTRLTVV.

V usage is TRBV5-1 and J usage is TRBJ1-5, with a weak D call TRBD1 (6 bases). The germline V and J ends were trimmed by 4 bases and 1 base, with 9 bases remaining between them. The CDR3 has 14 amino acids. From germline, CDR1 is SGHRS and CDR2 YFSETQ. The chain's CDR3 is CASSTGTSNQPQHF. CDR3 nucleotides: TGCGCCAGCAGCACAGGGACCAGCAATCAGCCCCAGCATTTT.

The chain recombines TRBV5-6 with TRBJ1-6; the match to TRBD1 covers 8 bases. Germline-derived CDR1 and CDR2 are SGHDT and YYEEEE. The CDR3 is 14 residues long. V was pared by 2 bases and J by 8 bases, with 3 bases of the junction left unmatched. The CDR3 loop reads CASSFLDRDSPLHF. CDR3 bases: TGTGCCAGCAGCTTCCTGGACAGGGATTCACCCCTCCACTTT.

V and J are TRBV11-3 and TRBJ2-3, with 9 bases matching TRBD2. CDR1 and CDR2 (germline): SGHNT, YENEEA. V shed 5 bases, J shed 3 bases, and the junction held 6 bases outside the gene matches. CDR3 length: 15 residues. This CDR3 is CASSPSGRRTDTQYF. DNA of the CDR3: TGTGCCAGCAGCCCGAGCGGGAGGAGGACAGATACGCAGTATTTT.

The J gene is TRBJ1-1, the V gene TRBV5-6, with unresolved D. The CDR3 has 15 amino acids. Germline V lookup: CDR1 SGHDT, CDR2 YYEEEE. Trimming left V 4 bases short and J 1 base short, with 14 bases between. The CDR3 DNA is TGTGCCAGCAGCCGATTTTGGGCCCGGAACACTGAAGCTTTCTTT. This translates into CASSRFWARNTEAFF.

This chain links TRBV13 with TRBJ2-3; D is possibly TRBD2 (6 bases). The germline CDR1 and CDR2 sequences are PRHDT and FYEKMQ (reference sequence). Trimming pared 4 bases from V and 6 bases from J, leaving 11 bases between. The CDR3 runs 13 residues. CDR3 region: CASSSHGGDTQYF. The CDR3 nucleotides read TGTGCCAGCAGCTCCCACGGGGGTGATACGCAGTATTTT. The full variable domain, in which reference TRBV13 and TRBJ2-3 provide the parts outside the CDR3, is AAGVIQSPRHLIKEKRETATLKCYPIPRHDTVYWYQQGPGQDPQFLISFYEKMQSDKGSIPDRFSAQQFSDYHSELNMSSLELGDSALYFCASSSHGGDTQYFGPGTRLTVL.

The count of this clone is one. J is TRBJ2-2 and V is TRBV7-9; 9 bases line up with TRBD1. Unmatched junction bases numbered 7, after V lost 3 bases and J lost 2 bases. The CDR3 totals 17 residues. CDR1 is SEHNR and CDR2 is FQNEAQ in the germline V gene (reference sequence). The CDR3 spells CASSFHPGQGNTGELFF. CDR3 nucleotide sequence: TGTGCCAGCAGCTTCCACCCGGGACAGGGCAACACCGGGGAGCTGTTTTTT. The variable domain in full, with the rest retrieved from reference TRBV7-9 and TRBJ2-2, is DTGVSQNPRHKITKRGQNVTFRCDPISEHNRLYWYRQTLGQGPEFLTYFQNEAQLEKSRLLSDRFSAERPKGSFSTLEIQRTEQGDSAMYLCASSFHPGQGNTGELFFGEGSRLTVL.

The J gene is TRBJ2-1, the V gene TRBV9; 13 positions agree with TRBD2. V gave up 0 bases and J gave up 2 bases; unmatched junction bases: 2. The germline V gene encodes CDR1 SGDLS and CDR2 YYNGEE. CDR3 size: 17 residues. In DNA form, the CDR3 reads TGTGCCAGCAGCGTAGGGACTAGCGGGAGCCCCTACAATGAGCAGTTCTTC. This encodes CASSVGTSGSPYNEQFF.